This T cell receptor (beta chain) emerged from a study of neurological immune-mediated disorders. Study-level background: Multiple sclerosis patients numbering about 34 comprised around 31 relapsing-remitting and 3 secondary progressive patients.

Germline V gene lookup returns CDR1 SGDLS and CDR2 YYNGEE. The V gene lost 1 base and the J gene lost 1 base, with 11 bases spanning the gap. The CDR3 is 16 residues long. This clonotype has ten or more counts. The unsorted libraries originated from 2 million PBMCs kept at -80 C. The authors made cDNA by 5'RACE with 10-nucleotide random UMIs. Via MiXCR, TCRdb re-called the 5' RACE reads, giving one row per CDR3 protein. The sample shows nearly 60,000 distinct CDR3 sequences, under 3.5% of them seen only once. The TCR originated in a woman aged 60-75 years with multiple sclerosis. The chain combines TRBV9 with TRBJ2-2, with D possibly TRBD2 on 6 matching bases. The source material was PBMCs. In DNA, the CDR3 is TGTGCCAGCAGCGTAACCCCGGGACTGAACACCGGGGAGCTGTTTTTT. Amino acid sequence: CASSVTPGLNTGELFF.